A selection of T cell receptor beta chains follows, all from one sample in a study of T cell changes during pregnancy in multiple sclerosis. The method was immunoSEQ multiplex PCR; TCRdb's version includes in-frame clones alone and lacks a portion of them. The sample has about 53,000 clones; almost 90% are singletons. The input for sequencing was peripheral blood, taken after pregnancy. These TCRs come from a female donor in good health, enrolled as a control in a pregnancy study. CDR3s include the opening cysteine and the closing phenylalanine or tryptophan. D genes are given only for firm matches. The size of a clone is reported for some rows only, either as once, few or many, or as a class for expanded clones.

d_call clone_size j_call v_call cdr3_aa cdr3_nt
NA NA TRBJ2-2 TRBV9 CASSVALGSPGELFF TGTGCCAGCAGCGTAGCCCTCGGTAGCCCCGGGGAGCTGTTTTTT
TRBD1 NA TRBJ2-7 TRBV13 CASSLGGTGMYEQYF TGTGCCAGCAGCTTAGGGGGGACAGGGATGTACGAGCAGTACTTC
TRBD2 once TRBJ2-3 TRBV5-6 CASSLARGGTAGDTQYF TGTGCCAGCAGCTTGGCGCGCGGGGGGACGGCGGGAGATACGCAGTATTTT
NA NA TRBJ2-2 TRBV28 CASSTETEAGELFF TGTGCCAGCAGTACCGAAACGGAGGCCGGGGAGCTGTTTTTT
NA NA TRBJ1-1 TRBV11-2 CASSLGGGNTEAFF TGTGCCAGCAGCTTAGGAGGGGGGAACACTGAAGCTTTCTTT
NA NA TRBJ2-2 TRBV6-4 CASSDSDGAGGELFF TGTGCCAGCAGTGACTCGGACGGTGCAGGGGGGGAGCTGTTTTTT
TRBD1 NA TRBJ2-4 TRBV6-5 CASSPRGRNIQYF TGTGCCAGCAGTCCCAGGGGGCGAAACATTCAGTACTTC
NA NA TRBJ2-1 TRBV27 CASSLSKVGADYNEQFF TGTGCCAGCAGTTTATCGAAAGTGGGAGCCGACTACAATGAGCAGTTCTTC
TRBD2 NA TRBJ2-3 TRBV4-2 CASSQLGTSLTDTQYF TGTGCCAGCAGCCAACTTGGGACTAGTCTCACAGATACGCAGTATTTT
NA NA TRBJ2-7 TRBV28 CASRSGTQRYEQYF TGTGCCAGCAGGAGTGGGACTCAACGCTACGAGCAGTACTTC
NA once TRBJ1-5 TRBV2 CASSEARGGRQPQHF TGTGCCAGCAGTGAAGCGCGGGGGGGAAGGCAGCCCCAGCATTTT
NA NA TRBJ2-1 TRBV30 CAWSIADFYNEQFF TGTGCCTGGAGCATAGCGGACTTCTACAATGAGCAGTTCTTC
NA NA TRBJ2-7 TRBV30 CAWSGGPTREQYF TGTGCCTGGAGTGGAGGGCCTACCCGGGAGCAGTACTTC
TRBD1 NA TRBJ1-4 TRBV5-1 CASASGQANEKLFF TGCGCCAGCGCCTCCGGACAGGCTAATGAAAAACTGTTTTTT
TRBD1 NA TRBJ2-7 TRBV7-3 CASSPGQLMYF TGTGCCAGCAGTCCGGGACAGCTGATGTACTTC
NA NA TRBJ2-7 TRBV27 CASSSTTGNYEQYF TGTGCCAGCAGTTCCACCACAGGGAACTACGAGCAGTACTTC
NA NA TRBJ2-1 TRBV15 CATSRVAGFNYNEQFF TGTGCCACCAGCAGAGTGGCGGGGTTTAACTACAATGAGCAGTTCTTC
NA once TRBJ1-2 TRBV6-5 CATRIVEGRHPYTF TGTGCCACCCGAATTGTGGAGGGCCGACATCCCTACACCTTC
NA NA TRBJ1-1 TRBV5-1 CASSLVGGSVTEAFF TGCGCCAGCAGCTTGGTTGGGGGCTCGGTCACTGAAGCTTTCTTT
TRBD2 NA TRBJ2-7 TRBV5-6 CASSLEGGGAPEQYF TGTGCCAGCAGCTTGGAGGGCGGGGGGGCCCCTGAGCAGTACTTC
NA NA TRBJ1-2 TRBV30 CAWTRGQMDGYTF TGTGCCTGGACCCGTGGACAGATGGATGGCTACACCTTC
TRBD1 NA TRBJ1-2 TRBV7-2 CASSPTSPGGYGYTF TGTGCCAGCAGCCCTACTAGTCCAGGGGGGTACGGCTACACCTTC
NA NA TRBJ1-1 TRBV18 CASSPPGSTEAFF TGTGCCAGCTCACCACCGGGGAGCACTGAAGCTTTCTTT
NA NA TRBJ2-1 TRBV5-3 CARSFRDSYNEQFF TGTGCCAGAAGCTTCAGGGACTCCTACAATGAGCAGTTCTTC
NA NA TRBJ1-2 TRBV6-5 CASSYSLQATYGYTF TGTGCCAGCAGTTACTCTTTACAGGCAACCTATGGCTACACCTTC
TRBD2 NA TRBJ2-1 TRBV4-2 CASSQEGGSSYNEQFF TGTGCCAGCAGCCAAGAGGGGGGGAGCTCCTACAATGAGCAGTTCTTC
TRBD1 NA TRBJ2-7 TRBV5-1 CASSLRPGGPEQYF TGCGCCAGCAGCTTGCGTCCAGGGGGCCCAGAGCAGTACTTC
NA NA TRBJ2-2 TRBV6-5 CASTWGQGAGELFF TGTGCCAGCACCTGGGGTCAGGGCGCCGGGGAGCTGTTTTTT
NA NA TRBJ1-2 TRBV6-5 CASSRTLNYGYTF TGTGCCAGCAGTCGAACATTAAACTATGGCTACACCTTC
NA NA TRBJ2-7 TRBV11-1 CASSRGDYQYEQYF TGTGCCAGCAGCAGGGGGGACTACCAGTACGAGCAGTACTTC
NA NA TRBJ2-3 TRBV7-7 CASSSDSSTTDTQYF TGTGCTAGCAGCTCGGACTCGTCCACCACAGATACGCAGTATTTT
NA NA TRBJ2-1 TRBV9 CASSVDNGGSGNEQFF TGTGCCAGCAGCGTAGATAACGGGGGTTCCGGCAATGAGCAGTTCTTC
NA NA TRBJ2-7 TRBV29-1 CSVAKTGSSYEQYF TGCAGCGTCGCTAAAACAGGGAGCTCCTACGAGCAGTACTTC
NA NA TRBJ1-6 TRBV9 CASSPQVGGADSPLHF TGTGCCAGCAGCCCCCAGGTGGGGGGGGCCGATTCACCCCTCCACTTT
TRBD1 NA TRBJ2-5 TRBV11-2 CASSFMPDVWTGKTETQYF TGTGCCAGCAGCTTTATGCCGGACGTATGGACAGGGAAGACAGAGACCCAGTACTTC
TRBD1 NA TRBJ2-7 TRBV28 CASSFRGLAAYEQYF TGTGCCAGCAGTTTCAGGGGGCTTGCCGCCTACGAGCAGTACTTC